The 9 T cell receptor beta chains below were found in one sample sequenced in a study of blood T cell repertoires in COVID-19. The table came from immunoSEQ multiplex PCR; TCRdb's copy has only in-frame clones and leaves some out. This table holds about 69,000 clones, around 77% found once. The sample taken for sequencing was peripheral blood. The receptors derive from a man aged 60-69 years with acute or convalescent COVID-19.

A single count supports this clone. The V gene is TRBV9, the J gene TRBJ1-3; D not resolved. The CDR3 is 17 residues long. CDR1 and CDR2 from the germline V gene are SGDLS and YYNGEE. Trimming pared 0 bases from V and 0 bases from J, leaving 13 bases between. CDR3 loop: CASSVDSAGRSGNTIYF. The CDR3 region has the DNA TGTGCCAGCAGCGTAGATTCGGCTGGGCGCTCTGGAAACACCATATATTTT.

The rearrangement uses TRBV11-2 and TRBJ2-5; no definite D call. CDR3 length: 13 residues. The V and J ends lost 0 bases and 4 bases respectively, with 6 bases between them. Germline V CDR1 and CDR2: SGHAT, FQNNGV. CDR3 sequence reads: CASSLERGETQYF. Written as DNA, the CDR3 is TGTGCCAGCAGCTTAGAACGCGGAGAGACCCAGTACTTC.

This clone was seen a handful of times. This rearrangement joins TRBV5-6 to TRBJ1-6, with D unresolved. This CDR3 contains 12 residues. Germline-derived CDR1 and CDR2 are SGHDT and YYEEEE. The V gene lost 4 bases and the J gene lost 8 bases, with 7 bases spanning the gap. CDR3 DNA: TGTGCCAGCAGCCTGGGCGATTCACCCCTCCACTTT. Protein product: CASSLGDSPLHF.

This chain uses TRBV5-5 with TRBJ1-6; TRBD1 matches at 9 bases. This CDR3 spans 15 amino acids. CDR1 and CDR2 from the germline V gene are SGHKS and YYEKEE (reference sequence). The V and J ends lost 2 bases and 7 bases, in that order; junction bases with no gene match: 4. The CDR3 region is CASSFGTGSNSPLHF. In nucleotides, the CDR3 is TGTGCCAGCAGCTTTGGGACAGGGTCCAATTCACCCCTCCACTTT.

This clone was seen a single time. The gene calls are TRBV18 and TRBJ2-3, with a weak D call TRBD1 (5 bases). CDR3 length equals 14 residues. The V and J ends lost 8 bases and 3 bases respectively, with 15 bases between them. The germline V gene encodes CDR1 KGHSH and CDR2 LQKENI. The CDR3 loop is CASTKGWGTDTQYF. DNA for the CDR3: TGTGCCAGCACCAAGGGGTGGGGAACAGATACGCAGTATTTT.

V and J are TRBV7-8 and TRBJ2-6, with D perhaps matching TRBD1 (5 bases). V was shortened by 4 bases and J by 4 bases, with 14 bases between the two germline ends. There are 16 residues in the CDR3. Germline loops: CDR1 SGHVS, CDR2 FQNEAQ. CDR3 in DNA: TGTGCCAGCAGCTCAAAAACAGGTATCGGGGCCAACGTCCTGACTTTC. This sequence encodes CASSSKTGIGANVLTF.

The chain employs TRBV27 and TRBJ2-4, with TRBD2 identical over 9 bases. Germline loops: CDR1 MNHEY, CDR2 SMNVEV (reference sequence). This CDR3 comprises 17 residues. After removal of 5 bases from V and 1 base from J, the junction contained 9 bases not matched to a gene. The CDR3 coding sequence is TGTGCCAGCAGTCCCCGGGCGGGGGGGCTGGCCAAAAACATTCAGTACTTC. Protein product: CASSPRAGGLAKNIQYF.

The chain recombines TRBV30 with TRBJ2-5, with a possible D match to TRBD1 (5 bases). CDR1 GTSNPN and CDR2 SVGIG come from the germline V gene (reference sequence). V lost 4 bases and J 3 bases, leaving 12 bases between the germline ends. The CDR3 has 13 residues. The CDR3 spells CAWTRSREETQYF. For the CDR3, the DNA is TGTGCCTGGACTAGGTCCAGGGAAGAGACCCAGTACTTC.

This chain connects TRBV5-6 to TRBJ2-7; a possible D gene is TRBD2 (5 bases). The CDR3 is 14 residues long. CDR1 and CDR2 (germline): SGHDT, YYEEEE. Between the trimmed V and J ends, which lost 5 bases and 0 bases, there was a span of 12 bases. This CDR3 reads CASSEEGYSYEQYF. The CDR3 nucleotides are TGTGCCAGCAGTGAAGAGGGATACTCCTACGAGCAGTACTTC. The full variable domain, in which reference TRBV5-6 and TRBJ2-7 provide the parts outside the CDR3, is DAGVTQSPTHLIKTRGQQVTLRCSPKSGHDTVSWYQQALGQGPQFIFQYYEEEERQRGNFPDRFSGHQFPNYSSELNVNALLLGDSALYLCASSEEGYSYEQYFGPGTRLTVT.